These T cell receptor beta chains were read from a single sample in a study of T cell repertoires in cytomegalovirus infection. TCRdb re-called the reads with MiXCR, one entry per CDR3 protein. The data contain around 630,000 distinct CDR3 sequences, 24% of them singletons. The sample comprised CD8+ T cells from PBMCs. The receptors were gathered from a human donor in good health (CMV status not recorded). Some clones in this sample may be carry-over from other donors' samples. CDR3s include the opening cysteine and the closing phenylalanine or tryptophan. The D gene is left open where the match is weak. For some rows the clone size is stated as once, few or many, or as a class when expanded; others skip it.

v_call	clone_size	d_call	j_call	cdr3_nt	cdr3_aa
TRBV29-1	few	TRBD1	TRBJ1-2	TGCAGCGTTGGGACAGGGGGCCGCTATGGCTACACCTTC	CSVGTGGRYGYTF
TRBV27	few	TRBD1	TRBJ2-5	TGTGCCAGCAGATCCGGGACAGGGGGTCCCAAAGAGACCCAGTACTTC	CASRSGTGGPKETQYF
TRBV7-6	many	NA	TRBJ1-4	TGTGCCAGCAGCTTATTGGATGAAAAACTGTTTTTT	CASSLLDEKLFF
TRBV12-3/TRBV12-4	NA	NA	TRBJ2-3	TGTGCCAGCAGTTTGATGGCTGACACAGATACGCAGTATTTT	CASSLMADTDTQYF
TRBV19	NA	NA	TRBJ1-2	TGTGCCAGTAGCCCGTCGATCGGGGGATTAGACTATGGCTACACCTTC	CASSPSIGGLDYGYTF
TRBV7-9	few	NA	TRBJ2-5	TGTGCCAGCAGCTTAGACGGCCGAGGAGAGACCCAGTACTTC	CASSLDGRGETQYF
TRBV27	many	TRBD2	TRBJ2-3	TGTGCCAGCAGTATCCTCGGGAGGAGCACAGATACGCAGTATTTT	CASSILGRSTDTQYF
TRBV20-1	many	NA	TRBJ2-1	TGCAGTGCTGATTTTATGTGGGGGGCCCGCAATGAGCAGTTCTTC	CSADFMWGARNEQFF
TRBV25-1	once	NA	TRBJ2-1	TGTGCCAGCAGTCACCCGGGACAAAACAATGAGCAGTTCTTC	CASSHPGQNNEQFF
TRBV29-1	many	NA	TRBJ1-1	TGCAGCGTTTTGGACATGAACACTGAAGCTTTCTTT	CSVLDMNTEAFF
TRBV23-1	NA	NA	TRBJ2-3	TGCGCCAGCAGTCACCCACGGGGTACCAACACAGATACGCAGTATTTT	CASSHPRGTNTDTQYF
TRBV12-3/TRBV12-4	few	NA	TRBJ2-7	TGTGCCAGCAGCCCTAGCTTATACAAGCAGTACTTC	CASSPSLYKQYF
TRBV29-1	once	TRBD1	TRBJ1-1	TGCAGTCAATCCACGGGGACAGAGAACACTGAAGCTTTCTTT	CSQSTGTENTEAFF